Given below is one T cell receptor (beta chain) in context. Time point given: after dendritic cell vaccination, including at tumor progression/relapse. Germline CDR1 SGHNT, CDR2 YYREEE (reference sequence). V lost 4 bases and J 6 bases, leaving 15 bases between the germline ends. CDR3 size: 14 residues. Primers: 60 V beta forward and 13 J beta reverse. Only in-frame clones appear in the TCRdb table, and some are missing; sequencing was by immunoSEQ multiplex PCR. Here the sample spans roughly 50,000 clones, 75% to 90% being singletons. This specimen comes from a study of glioma-infiltrating T cells after dendritic cell vaccination.

The chain has TRBV5-4 and TRBJ2-3, with D perhaps matching TRBD1 (5 bases). The sequence was obtained from a human donor with glioblastoma. Material: blood, obtained after dendritic cell vaccination. The CDR3 loop reads CASSTAGYRDTQYF. The CDR3 DNA reads TGTGCCAGCAGCACCGCAGGGTATCGGGATACGCAGTATTTT.